Sequencing of this T cell receptor beta chain was carried out in a study of shared clonotypes between healthy human individuals. Study outcomes and limitations: Sequencing depth was predicted to influence how clonotypes are shared among donors. In several donors, around 4.5% of naive CD4 clonotypes appeared in common.

Generated by immunoSEQ multiplex PCR, the TCRdb table keeps only in-frame clones and is missing some. Of 650,000 to 800,000 clones listed, over 55% are singletons. Turning to this clone: Antigen specificity is unknown.

Trimming removed 5 bases from V and 2 bases from J; junction bases left unmatched: 5. This CDR3 is built from 14 residues. Germline CDR1 reads SQVTM; CDR2 reads ANQGSEA. The sequencing input was memory CD4+ T cells sorted from blood. As for subset: CD45RA-negative fraction. V gene TRBV29-1 combines with J gene TRBJ2-7; 11 bases are a match to TRBD2. The TCR originated in a woman under 40 in good health. This chain's CDR3 is CSVTLAGVPYEQYF. The CDR3 nucleotides read TGCAGCGTTACACTAGCGGGAGTCCCCTACGAGCAGTACTTC.